This T cell receptor (beta chain) was identified in a study of blood T cell repertoires in COVID-19. Profiled with immunoSEQ multiplex PCR; TCRdb holds only in-frame clones, not every one. This table has approximately 190,000 clones, roughly four fifths appearing once. J lost 0 bases, V lost 6 bases, and 6 bases had no gene match. Germline V gene data show CDR1 as SGHRS and CDR2 as YFSETQ. This CDR3 is built from 16 residues. The chain uses TRBV5-1 and TRBJ2-2; TRBD1 matches at 9 bases. The TCR originated in a woman aged 35 to 49 with acute or convalescent COVID-19. Sequences were obtained from peripheral blood. The CDR3 DNA sequence: TGCGCCAGCATCCGGGACAGGGTTTCGAACACCGGGGAGCTGTTTTTT. Encoded protein: CASIRDRVSNTGELFF.